The sequence of this TCR beta chain was determined in a study of Graves' ophthalmopathy and Graves' hyperthyroidism. The sequenced template was RNA, covering the TCR beta CDR3 region. First-round RT-PCR with HTBI primers preceded a second-round multiplex PCR. Using its own MiXCR run on the multiplex PCR reads, TCRdb lists one record per CDR3 protein. The sample yields approximately 640,000 distinct CDR3 sequences, about 38% seen once. This clonotype was detected many times. Between the trimmed V and J ends, which lost 6 bases and 8 bases, there was a span of 19 bases. The CDR3 spans 14 residues. This chain connects TRBV12-3 or TRBV12-4 to TRBJ1-2; a possible D gene is TRBD1 (6 bases). This TCR derives from an adult man with Graves' ophthalmopathy. The source material was peripheral blood. CDR3 loop: CASSSLGGQEGYTF. DNA for the CDR3: TGTGCCAGCAGCAGTTTGGGGGGCCAGGAAGGCTACACCTTC.